The source of this T cell receptor (beta chain) is a study of T cell repertoires in cytomegalovirus infection. J lost 5 bases, V lost 4 bases, and 7 bases had no gene match. Germline V lookup: CDR1 MDHEN, CDR2 SYDVKM. The CDR3 spans 15 residues. Notes on this clonotype: As yet, its antigen is unknown.

TCRdb ran MiXCR on the reads and lists one entry per CDR3 protein. The sample has just under 500,000 distinct CDR3 sequences; around a third are singletons. The sample here was cultured PBMCs, taken from culture after CMV antigen stimulation. J is TRBJ1-2 and V is TRBV28, with TRBD1 matching 10 bases. The receptor's source is a human donor in good health (CMV status not recorded). Some clones in this sample may be carry-over from other donors' samples. The CDR3 nucleotides are TGTGCCAGCAGTTCCCACGGACAGGGGGTTTATGGCTACACCTTC. This codes for CASSSHGQGVYGYTF.